These 21 T cell receptor beta chains originate from one sample sequenced in a study of T cell responses to AZD1222 COVID-19 vaccine. TCRdb keeps only in-frame clones here, not all; method: immunoSEQ multiplex PCR. This repertoire shows approximately 110,000 clones, more than 90% found once; its top ten account for more than 2%. The sequencing used peripheral blood, collected on day 0 of AZD1222 vaccination. The receptor set was obtained from an adult in good health.

This clone was counted a single time. The chain couples TRBV5-1 to TRBJ1-3; D is uncertain. Trimming removed 3 bases at V and 0 bases at J, with 13 bases between. The germline gives CDR1 SGHRS, CDR2 YFSETQ. The CDR3 length is 16 residues. CDR3 sequence reads: CASSYQFSDSGNTIYF. Here the CDR3 DNA reads TGCGCCAGCAGCTACCAGTTTTCGGACTCTGGAAACACCATATATTTT.

V usage is TRBV10-3 and J usage is TRBJ2-3; 10 bases are a match to TRBD1. CDR3 length: 14 amino acids. Germline CDR1 is ENHRY and CDR2 is SYGVKD. With 4 bases clipped from V and 5 bases from J, the junction kept 3 bases outside the gene matches. Written as DNA, the CDR3 is TGTGCCATCAGTGCGTGGGACAGGGGAGATACGCAGTATTTT. This sequence encodes CAISAWDRGDTQYF.

This chain joins TRBV27 and TRBJ1-6; D may be TRBD1 (6 bases). V was cut by 3 bases and J by 5 bases, with 23 bases left in between. The germline CDR1 and CDR2 sequences are MNHEY and SMNVEV (reference sequence). The CDR3 spans 19 residues. The CDR3 is CASSLGQGLKFSHNSPLHF. The CDR3, as DNA: TGTGCCAGCAGTTTGGGACAAGGCTTAAAATTCAGCCATAATTCACCCCTCCACTTT.

The chain carries TRBV2 and TRBJ1-2; no clear D gene. Germline values: CDR1 SNHLY, CDR2 FYNNEI. The V gene lost 6 bases and the J gene lost 3 bases, with 2 bases spanning the gap. This CDR3 is built from 10 residues. CDR3 residues: CASSDYGYTF. In DNA form, the CDR3 reads TGTGCCAGCAGCGACTATGGCTACACCTTC.

In this sample, this clone turned up once. V usage is TRBV4-1 and J usage is TRBJ1-2; 9 positions match TRBD1. CDR3 size: 15 residues. The J segment lost 8 bases and the V segment lost 0 bases, leaving 7 bases of the junction unmatched. CDR1 and CDR2 (germline): MGHRA, YSYEKL. CDR3 region: CASSQDWGQGKGYTF. In nucleotides, the CDR3 is TGCGCCAGCAGCCAAGACTGGGGACAGGGTAAGGGCTACACCTTC.

The chain is built from TRBV11-2 and TRBJ1-2; TRBD1 aligns across 7 bases. This CDR3 is 14 amino acids long. Germline V gene sequence: CDR1 SGHAT, CDR2 FQNNGV. Trimming removed 5 bases from V and 6 bases from J; junction bases left unmatched: 9. The CDR3 spells CASSPRQGLDGYTF. The CDR3 bases are TGTGCCAGCAGCCCCAGACAGGGCTTGGATGGCTACACCTTC.

V gene TRBV7-3 combines with J gene TRBJ1-2, with a tentative D call TRBD1 (5 bases). The V end lost 5 bases, the J end lost 4 bases, and 17 bases lay between the germline ends. This CDR3 spans 15 amino acids. Germline CDR1 and CDR2: SGHTA and FQGTGA. The CDR3 is CASSPVGGGGYGYTF. The CDR3 DNA sequence: TGTGCCAGCAGCCCGGTCGGGGGGGGTGGCTATGGCTACACCTTC.

V and J are TRBV27 and TRBJ2-3; D is tentatively TRBD1 or TRBD2 (6 bases each). The ends were cut back, 6 bases at V and 2 bases at J, with 15 bases in the middle. Germline lookup yields CDR1 MNHEY and CDR2 SMNVEV (reference sequence). This CDR3 comprises 15 residues. The CDR3 here is CASRAGGHLTDTQYF. The DNA for the CDR3 is TGTGCCAGCAGAGCCGGGGGACACCTCACAGATACGCAGTATTTT.

The V call is TRBV27, the J call TRBJ1-2, with 8 positions matching TRBD1. The CDR3 covers 13 residues. The germline gives CDR1 MNHEY, CDR2 SMNVEV (reference sequence). V gave up 4 bases and J gave up 3 bases; unmatched junction bases: 1. CDR3 amino acids: CASSSTGDYGYTF. In nucleotides, the CDR3 is TGTGCCAGCAGTTCGACAGGGGACTATGGCTACACCTTC.

This clone occurred once. This chain joins TRBV5-1 and TRBJ2-3, with no clear D. The CDR3 sequence is 13 residues long. V lost 4 bases and J 2 bases, leaving 8 bases between the germline ends. Germline V gene sequence: CDR1 SGHRS, CDR2 YFSETQ. Written as DNA, the CDR3 is TGCGCCAGCAGCCTACAGCCCACAGATACGCAGTATTTT. This sequence encodes CASSLQPTDTQYF.

This chain connects TRBV4-3 to TRBJ1-4; D may be TRBD1 (5 bases). Looked up from germline, CDR1 is LGHNA and CDR2 is YSLEER. With 0 bases removed from V and 7 bases from J, the gap between germline ends came to 9 bases. The CDR3 length is 14 residues. The CDR3 region is CASSQDLGGEKLFF. CDR3 coding DNA: TGCGCCAGCAGCCAAGATCTGGGGGGTGAAAAACTGTTTTTT.

The chain employs TRBV24-1 and TRBJ2-3; 9 nucleotides line up with TRBD2. CDR1 and CDR2 from the germline V gene are KGHDR and SFDVKD. With V trimmed by 5 bases and J by 6 bases, 8 bases remained unmatched. The CDR3 runs to 15 residues. The DNA for the CDR3 is TGTGCCACCAGTGGTGGCGGGGGGGCCTTCGATACGCAGTATTTT. Protein sequence: CATSGGGGAFDTQYF.

This rearrangement joins TRBV29-1 to TRBJ1-5; D may be TRBD1 (5 bases). Trimming took off 5 bases at V and 6 bases at J, with 14 bases between the two ends. The CDR3 has 13 residues. Germline V CDR1 and CDR2: SQVTM, ANQGSEA. The CDR3 sequence: CSVLLGDGQPQHF. Written as DNA, the CDR3 is TGCAGCGTTCTTTTAGGGGACGGTCAGCCCCAGCATTTT.

The chain couples TRBV28 to TRBJ1-5, with 9 bases fitting TRBD1. Trimming at V came to 4 bases and at J to 7 bases, leaving 14 bases not matched to a gene. The germline V gene has CDR1 MDHEN and CDR2 SYDVKM. The CDR3 runs 17 residues. CDR3 amino acids: CASSSPTQGALGQPQHF. CDR3 nucleotide sequence: TGTGCCAGCAGTTCCCCGACACAGGGGGCCCTTGGACAGCCCCAGCATTTT.

This chain links TRBV7-9 with TRBJ1-2; 9 bases fit TRBD1. Germline CDR1 reads SEHNR; CDR2 reads FQNEAQ (reference sequence). The J segment lost 3 bases and the V segment lost 5 bases, leaving 4 bases of the junction unmatched. There are 14 residues in the CDR3. CDR3 residues: CASSPDRGYYGYTF. In nucleotides, the CDR3 is TGTGCCAGCAGCCCCGACAGGGGGTACTATGGCTACACCTTC. The variable domain in full, with the rest retrieved from reference TRBV7-9 and TRBJ1-2, is DTGVSQNPRHKITKRGQNVTFRCDPISEHNRLYWYRQTLGQGPEFLTYFQNEAQLEKSRLLSDRFSAERPKGSFSTLEIQRTEQGDSAMYLCASSPDRGYYGYTFGSGTRLTVV.

V is TRBV9 and J is TRBJ1-3, with a weak D call TRBD1 (6 bases). In germline, CDR1 is SGDLS, CDR2 YYNGEE. The CDR3 consists of 18 residues. Trimming left V 0 bases short and J 4 bases short, with 20 bases between. The CDR3 coding sequence is TGTGCCAGCAGCGTAGTCTCCGGGACACATCGGGGAGGAAACACCATATATTTT. Amino acids: CASSVVSGTHRGGNTIYF.

In DNA, the CDR3 is TGTGCCAGCAGAAGAAGCCGGGACAGGGGCGTAGAAGCTTTCTTT. Translation gives CASRRSRDRGVEAFF. V gene TRBV27 combines with J gene TRBJ1-1; TRBD1 matches at 10 bases. J gave up 8 bases and V 6 bases, and 12 bases lay outside the gene matches. Germline V gene lookup returns CDR1 MNHEY and CDR2 SMNVEV (reference sequence). CDR3 length: 15 amino acids.

The chain carries TRBV6-5 and TRBJ2-1, with D unresolved. This CDR3 is built from 15 residues. CDR1 and CDR2 from the germline V gene are MNHEY and SVGAGI. The V gene lost 8 bases and the J gene lost 5 bases, with 19 bases spanning the gap. In nucleotides, the CDR3 is TGTGCCAGCTTCCGGGTCTCCTCTGGGAACAATGAGCAGTTCTTC. Its translation: CASFRVSSGNNEQFF.

The chain links TRBV27 to TRBJ1-1, with 11 bases matching TRBD1. The CDR3 spans 15 residues. V shed 4 bases, J shed 4 bases, and the junction held 5 bases outside the gene matches. Germline assignment: CDR1 MNHEY and CDR2 SMNVEV (reference sequence). The CDR3 DNA reads TGTGCCAGCAGTTGGACAGGGGGCCGCGGCACTGAAGCTTTCTTT. This gives the protein CASSWTGGRGTEAFF.

The V gene is TRBV5-1, the J gene TRBJ1-2, with 11 bases lining up with TRBD1. The V segment lost 6 bases and the J segment 4 bases; nucleotides outside the gene matches: 14. CDR3 length: 17 residues. Germline assignment: CDR1 SGHRS and CDR2 YFSETQ. CDR3 in amino acids: CASNPGGQGELVYGYTF. The CDR3 DNA reads TGCGCCAGCAACCCTGGGGGACAGGGGGAGTTGGTCTATGGCTACACCTTC. The whole variable domain, remainder taken from reference TRBV5-1 and TRBJ1-2, is KAGVTQTPRYLIKTRGQQVTLSCSPISGHRSVSWYQQTPGQGLQFLFEYFSETQRNKGNFPGRFSGRQFSNSRSEMNVSTLELGDSALYLCASNPGGQGELVYGYTFGSGTRLTVV.

This chain links TRBV20-1 with TRBJ2-1; the match to TRBD2 covers 10 bases. The CDR3 extends over 15 amino acids. Germline CDR1 reads DFQATT; CDR2 reads SNEGSKA (reference sequence). V trimming: 3 bases; J trimming: 2 bases; junction bases outside the gene matches: 4. The CDR3 spells CSASLAGDAYNEQFF. The CDR3 DNA reads as TGCAGTGCTAGTCTAGCGGGAGATGCCTACAATGAGCAGTTCTTC.